This section outlines one TCR beta chain sequence together with its context. This clonotype was counted only a few times. Its binding antigen is unknown. Base qualities are not at hand, and no much larger clone is one base apart. Sequencing took place on an Illumina HiSeq 1500. The raw public data were reprocessed by TCRdb itself: fastp quality trimming at Q25, MiXCR clonotype calling, in-frame beta chains only. Every CDR3 protein is listed once, alongside the most common genes and DNA of its rows. Across this sample there are approximately 770,000 distinct CDR3 sequences, with almost 30% seen only once. Together, the top ten hold about 12% of the sample. The source of the sample is a study of T cell repertoires in cytomegalovirus infection (dated by TCRdb to between 2017 and 2020). The study in broad terms: The peptide stimulations were aimed at well-studied HLA-B-restricted epitopes as well as recently identified HLA-C-restricted CMV epitopes, whose presentation resists viral immunomodulation. Donor HLA type was relevant to the analysis, as public TCR beta signatures indicated carriage of CMV infection together with the matching HLA type. What the authors observed across the whole study: In the ex vivo response, HLA-C-restricted CMV-specific TCR beta clonotypes were dominant, and in two of eight donors the single most frequent clonotype came from this HLA-C-restricted group. Cumulative frequency of public TCR beta family members discriminated carriers of CMV infection plus the relevant HLA type in this cohort and an independent approximately 370-donor cohort.

From a lookup of the germline V gene, CDR1 and CDR2 are SGHVS and FNYEAQ. The junction shows trimming of 3 bases on V and 3 bases on J, and the gene matches do not reach 10 bases of it. The CDR3 runs 17 amino acids, cysteine and phenylalanine included. The entry retains the CDR3 DNA only, 51 bases that are in frame from base 1. The treatment or condition label of this sample denotes: in vitro stimulation with specific CMV peptide epitopes to enrich CMV-specific T cells. The chain links TRBV7-6 with TRBJ2-1, with 8 bases aligning to TRBD2. Sequenced here: cultured CD8+ T cells from PBMCs, sampled from culture after CMV antigen stimulation. The receptor was isolated from a human donor in good health (CMV status not recorded). Some clones in this sample may be carry-over from other donors' samples. The nucleotide sequence reads as follows: TGTGCCAGCAGCTTGAGTAGCGGGGTAAACTTCTACAATGAGCAGTTCTTC. It translates as CASSLSSGVNFYNEQFF.